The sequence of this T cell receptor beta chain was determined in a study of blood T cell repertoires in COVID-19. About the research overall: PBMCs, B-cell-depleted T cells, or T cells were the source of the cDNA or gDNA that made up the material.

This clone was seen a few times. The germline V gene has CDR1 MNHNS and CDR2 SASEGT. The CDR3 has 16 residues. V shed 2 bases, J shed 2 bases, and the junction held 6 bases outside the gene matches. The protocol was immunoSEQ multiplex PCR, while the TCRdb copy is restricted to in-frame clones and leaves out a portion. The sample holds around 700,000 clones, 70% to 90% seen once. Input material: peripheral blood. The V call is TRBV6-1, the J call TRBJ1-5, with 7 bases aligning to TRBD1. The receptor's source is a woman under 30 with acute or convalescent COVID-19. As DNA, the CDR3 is TGTGCCAGCAGTGAAATAACAGGGGAAGGCAATCAGCCCCAGCATTTT. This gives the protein CASSEITGEGNQPQHF.